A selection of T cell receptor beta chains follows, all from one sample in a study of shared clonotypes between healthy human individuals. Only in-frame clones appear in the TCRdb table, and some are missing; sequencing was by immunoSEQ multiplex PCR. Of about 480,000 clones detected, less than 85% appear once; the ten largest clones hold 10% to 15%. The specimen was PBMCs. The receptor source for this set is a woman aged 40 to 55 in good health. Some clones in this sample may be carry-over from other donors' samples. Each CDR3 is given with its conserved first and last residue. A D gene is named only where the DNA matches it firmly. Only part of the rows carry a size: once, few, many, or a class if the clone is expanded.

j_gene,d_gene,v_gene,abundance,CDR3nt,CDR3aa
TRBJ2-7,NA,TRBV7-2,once,TGTGCCAGCAGCCCCCAGCAGGCAGGGGTGTCCTACGAGCAGTACTTC,CASSPQQAGVSYEQYF
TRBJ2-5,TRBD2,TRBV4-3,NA,TGCGCCAGCAGCCTCCGACTAGCGCTAGAGACCCAGTACTTC,CASSLRLALETQYF
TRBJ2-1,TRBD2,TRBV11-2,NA,TGTGCCAGCAGCCCAGACCTAGCGGGACTATCCTACAATGAGCAGTTCTTC,CASSPDLAGLSYNEQFF
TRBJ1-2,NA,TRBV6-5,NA,TGTGCCAGCAGCCCCCGGTTAGGGGACTATGGCTACACCTTC,CASSPRLGDYGYTF
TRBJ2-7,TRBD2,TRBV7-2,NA,TGTGCCAGCAGCTTGGGGAGCGGGGGATACTCCTACGAGCAGTACTTC,CASSLGSGGYSYEQYF
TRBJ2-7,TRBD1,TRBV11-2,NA,TGTGCCAGCAGCGAAGGGGGACAGTTCTACGAGCAGTACTTC,CASSEGGQFYEQYF
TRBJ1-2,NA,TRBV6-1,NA,TGTGCCAGCATCCGGGGACGGACTAACTATGGCTACACCTTC,CASIRGRTNYGYTF
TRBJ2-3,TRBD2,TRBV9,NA,TGTGCCAGCAGCGACACTAGCGGGAGGGCCAGAGATACGCAGTATTTT,CASSDTSGRARDTQYF
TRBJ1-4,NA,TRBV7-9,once,TGTGCCAGCAGCTCCTCCAGGGGAGCAACTAATGAAAAACTGTTTTTT,CASSSSRGATNEKLFF
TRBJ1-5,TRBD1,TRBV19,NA,TGTGCCAGTAGTATGACAGGGGGTAACAATCAGCCCCAGCATTTT,CASSMTGGNNQPQHF